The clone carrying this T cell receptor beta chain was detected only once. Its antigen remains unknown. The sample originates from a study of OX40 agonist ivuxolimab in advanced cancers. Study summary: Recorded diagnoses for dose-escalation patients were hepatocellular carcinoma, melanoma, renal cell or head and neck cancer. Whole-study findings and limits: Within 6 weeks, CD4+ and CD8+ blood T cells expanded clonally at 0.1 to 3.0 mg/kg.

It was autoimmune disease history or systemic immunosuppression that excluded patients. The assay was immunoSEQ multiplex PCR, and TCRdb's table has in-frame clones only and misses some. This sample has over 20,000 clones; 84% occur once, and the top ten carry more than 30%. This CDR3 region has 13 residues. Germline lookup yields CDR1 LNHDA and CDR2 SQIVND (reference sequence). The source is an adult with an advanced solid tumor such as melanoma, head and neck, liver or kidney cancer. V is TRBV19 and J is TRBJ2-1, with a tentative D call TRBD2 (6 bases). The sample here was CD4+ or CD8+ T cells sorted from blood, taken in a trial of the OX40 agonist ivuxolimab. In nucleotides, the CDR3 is TGTGCAACCACGGGGGTATCCTACAATGAGCAGTTCTTC. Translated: CATTGVSYNEQFF.